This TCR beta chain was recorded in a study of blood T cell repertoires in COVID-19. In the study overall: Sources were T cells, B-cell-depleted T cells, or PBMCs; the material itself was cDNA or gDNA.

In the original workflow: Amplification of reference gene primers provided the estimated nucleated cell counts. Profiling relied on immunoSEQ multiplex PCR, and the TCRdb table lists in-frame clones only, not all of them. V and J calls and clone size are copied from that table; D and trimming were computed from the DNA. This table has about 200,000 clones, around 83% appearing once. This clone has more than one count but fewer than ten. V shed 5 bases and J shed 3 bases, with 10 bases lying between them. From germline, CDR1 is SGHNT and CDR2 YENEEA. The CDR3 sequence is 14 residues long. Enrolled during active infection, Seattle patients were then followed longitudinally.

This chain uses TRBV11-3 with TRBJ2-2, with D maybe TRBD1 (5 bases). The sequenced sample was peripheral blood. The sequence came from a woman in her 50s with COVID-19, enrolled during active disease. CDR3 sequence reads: CASSKAGYTGELFF. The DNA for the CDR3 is TGTGCCAGCAGCAAGGCAGGGTACACCGGGGAGCTGTTTTTT.